The 2 T cell receptor beta chains below come from one sample, sequenced in a study of human thymus T cells (TCRdb year 2020). Thymus tissue was obtained as surgical resects removed during corrective cardiac surgery. Library preparation employed the immunoSEQ multiplex PCR assay. In its TCRdb copy, this immuneACCESS table keeps in-frame sequences only and misses some clones. Where compared with another copy, unresolved V genes explain less than half of these, and the others have no known cause. A total of more than 70,000 clones appear in this sample, just over 95% of them only once. Of the sample, roughly 0.03% falls within the top ten clones. Sequencing used thymus tissue. Receptors originate from a boy in the first two years of life with a congenital heart defect but otherwise immunologically healthy.

J is TRBJ2-6 and V is TRBV7-7, with TRBD2 as a possible D gene (5 bases). The CDR3 sequence is 18 residues long. V lost 6 bases, J lost 0 bases, and 18 bases lay in between. Per germline, CDR1 SSHAT and CDR2 FNYEAQ (reference sequence). The CDR3: CASSPTAEADSGANVLTF. DNA of the CDR3: TGTGCCAGCAGTCCCACAGCGGAGGCTGACTCTGGGGCCAACGTCCTGACTTTC.

The count of this clone is one. V usage is TRBV11-1 and J usage is TRBJ1-2, with 8 nucleotides matching TRBD1. CDR3 length: 15 amino acids. Losses at the gene ends were 5 bases for V and 1 base for J; bases not matched to a gene: 6. The germline V gene encodes CDR1 SGHAT and CDR2 FQDESV (reference sequence). The CDR3 DNA sequence: TGTGCCAGCAGCCCTCCGACAGGGGTTAACTATGGCTACACCTTC. It yields the protein CASSPPTGVNYGYTF.